Shown below are 2 T cell receptor beta chains from a single sample sequenced in a study of blood T cell repertoires in COVID-19. Profiling relied on immunoSEQ multiplex PCR, and the TCRdb table lists in-frame clones only, not all of them. Here the sample spans approximately 200,000 clones, 87% being singletons. The sequenced sample was peripheral blood. These TCRs come from a man between 60 and 70 years old who had recovered from COVID-19.

This sequence joins TRBV24-1 and TRBJ1-1, with D possibly TRBD1 on 5 matching bases. The ends were cut back, 6 bases at V and 0 bases at J, with 10 bases in the middle. This CDR3 is built from 14 residues. Germline V lookup: CDR1 KGHDR, CDR2 SFDVKD. The CDR3 sequence is CATSKDSLNTEAFF. CDR3 DNA: TGTGCCACCAGTAAAGACAGCCTGAACACTGAAGCTTTCTTT.

This clone was observed a handful of times. The V call is TRBV3-1 (or the pseudogene TRBV3-2), the J call TRBJ2-7; TRBD2 matches 12 bases. This CDR3 contains 17 residues. The V segment lost 2 bases and the J segment 2 bases; nucleotides outside the gene matches: 7. Germline lookup yields CDR1 LGHDT and CDR2 YNNKEL (reference sequence). The CDR3, as DNA: TGTGCCAGCAGCCAAATCGCGCTAGCGGGGGGGCCCTACGAGCAGTACTTC. The encoded protein is CASSQIALAGGPYEQYF.